The 5 T cell receptor beta chains listed next were all sequenced from one sample in a study of spatial heterogeneity in lung cancer (dated by TCRdb to the late 2010s). Per the publication, the time point label means: sample taken at primary tumor resection. Antigen specificity for these receptors is unknown. Broad study findings and their caveats: The number of expanded intratumoral alpha and beta TCRs correlated with the tumor nonsynonymous mutation count.

Libraries were constructed by 5' RACE. The listed sequencing device is NextSeq 500. TCRdb cleaned the public reads at Q25 with fastp, built clones with MiXCR and kept in-frame beta chains. Every entry covers one CDR3 protein and lists the most common genes and DNA from its rows. Across this sample there are around 4,000 distinct CDR3 sequences, with 9.4% seen only once. 28% of the sample goes to the ten largest clones. The sample here was lung tumor tissue, taken at surgery. The receptors originated from a male donor with early-stage non-small cell lung cancer.

By its share, this clonotype is medium-sized. The library was prepared for alpha chains; this beta chain is a stray read, so its frequency means little. The CDR3 sequence is CASSASGTFGTGELFF. CDR3 in DNA: TGTGCCAGCAGCGCATCCGGGACCTTTGGCACCGGGGAGCTGTTTTTT. V is TRBV12-3 or TRBV12-4 and J is TRBJ2-2; D tentatively fits TRBD1 or TRBD2 (5 bases each). The CDR3 loop spans 16 amino acids. Trimming took off 6 bases at V and 4 bases at J, with 18 bases between the two ends.

By proportion, this clonotype is medium-sized. The size of this beta chain means little, since it is a stray read in a library made for alpha chains. V usage is TRBV5-1 and J usage is TRBJ2-1, with 10 bases aligning to TRBD2. The CDR3 covers 16 residues. V shed 4 bases and J 9 bases; nucleotides not matched to a gene: 13. CDR1 is SGHRS, CDR2 YFSETQ, per germline. The CDR3 nucleotides are TGCGCCAGCAGCGCGCGGACTAGCGGCACCCCGGGTGAGCAGTTCTTC. This gives the protein CASSARTSGTPGEQFF.

This clonotype rates as medium-sized. This beta chain appears as a stray read in a library generated for alpha chains; its size is not informative. This chain connects TRBV30 to TRBJ2-3; no definite D call. Germline V gives CDR1 GTSNPN, CDR2 SVGIG (reference sequence). V lost 2 bases and J lost 2, with 8 bases in between. The CDR3 is 13 amino acids. CDR3 DNA sequence: TGTGCCTGGAGTAATGGGAACACAGATACGCAGTATTTT. Translation gives CAWSNGNTDTQYF.

Notes on this clonotype: Since it is a stray read in a library aimed at alpha chains, this beta chain has a size that is not meaningful. For the CDR3, the DNA is TGTGCCAGCAGTTTTGAAGGGACAGGGGGCATTTACGAGCAGTACTTC. Residues: CASSFEGTGGIYEQYF. The chain links TRBV27 to TRBJ2-7; TRBD1 matches 12 bases. Germline V gene lookup returns CDR1 MNHEY and CDR2 SMNVEV (reference sequence). J gave up 4 bases and V 3 bases, and 7 bases lay outside the gene matches. CDR3 size: 16 residues.

The sample holds a few counts of this clonotype. The size of this beta chain means little, since it is a stray read in a library made for alpha chains. The chain uses TRBV20-1 and TRBJ1-6; no reliable D call. Germline V gene data show CDR1 as DFQATT and CDR2 as SNEGSKA (reference sequence). This CDR3 spans 15 amino acids. V was trimmed by 0 bases and J by 6 bases, leaving 12 bases between them. The CDR3 bases are TGCAGTGCTAGAGAAACTTTAAGTATTAATTCACCCCTCCACTTT. This translates into CSARETLSINSPLHF.